The next 10 T cell receptor beta chains were all read from a single sample in a study of blood T cell repertoires in COVID-19. Method: immunoSEQ multiplex PCR; TCRdb's copy keeps in-frame clones and lacks some. Seen here are about 69,000 clones, roughly 87% observed once, and the top ten hold less than 3%. The specimen was peripheral blood. The receptors originated from an elderly man with acute or convalescent COVID-19.

There are a few counts of this clone. This chain links TRBV5-8 with TRBJ2-2, with a tentative D call TRBD1 (6 bases). Germline V gene data show CDR1 as SGHTS and CDR2 as YDEGEE. The length of the CDR3 is 15 residues. V lost 7 bases and J 2 bases, leaving 15 bases between the germline ends. The DNA of the CDR3 is TGTGCCAGCTGGGGGCGGAGGACCAACACCGGGGAGCTGTTTTTT. Amino acids: CASWGRRTNTGELFF.

The count of this clone is one. V gene TRBV24-1 combines with J gene TRBJ2-5, with 11 positions matching TRBD1. Germline lookup yields CDR1 KGHDR and CDR2 SFDVKD. V shed 4 bases and J 4 bases; nucleotides not matched to a gene: 4. There are 15 residues in the CDR3. The CDR3 bases are TGTGCCACCAGTGACCAGGGACAGGGGGGAGAGACCCAGTACTTC. It translates to CATSDQGQGGETQYF.

The rearrangement links TRBV18 to TRBJ1-5; D not resolved. The CDR3 is made up of 14 amino acids. V lost 3 bases and J 6 bases, leaving 12 bases between the germline ends. The V gene's germline CDR1 is KGHSH and CDR2 LQKENI. The CDR3 loop is CASSPSGKGQPQHF. As DNA, the CDR3 is TGTGCCAGCTCACCGTCGGGGAAAGGTCAGCCCCAGCATTTT.

The chain couples TRBV19 to TRBJ1-1; 9 bases are shared with TRBD1. Germline CDR1 and CDR2: LNHDA and SQIVND (reference sequence). The CDR3 spans 16 residues. The J segment lost 10 bases and the V segment lost 5 bases, leaving 17 bases of the junction unmatched. CDR3 residues: CASSVTPGQGFYVAFF. In nucleotides, the CDR3 is TGTGCCAGTAGTGTGACACCGGGACAGGGCTTTTATGTAGCTTTCTTT.

The chain has TRBV12-3 or TRBV12-4 and TRBJ1-3; no clear D. The CDR3 sequence is 12 residues long. Trimming pared 5 bases from V and 9 bases from J, leaving 11 bases between. For the CDR3, the DNA is TGTGCCAGCAGTCCCCGCGGTGCCACCATATATTTT. This sequence encodes CASSPRGATIYF.

This chain connects TRBV28 to TRBJ1-2, with D perhaps TRBD1 (5 bases). V dropped 6 bases and J dropped 5 bases, with 16 bases sitting between them. The CDR3 has 14 residues. Germline V CDR1 and CDR2: MDHEN, SYDVKM. The CDR3 region is CASSGGRGGYGYTF. Written as DNA, the CDR3 is TGTGCCAGCAGCGGGGGTCGGGGTGGGTATGGCTACACCTTC.

This chain joins TRBV14 and TRBJ2-1; possible D gene TRBD1, 6 bases. Germline V gene sequence: CDR1 SGHDN, CDR2 FVKESK. V lost 4 bases to trimming and J lost 10 bases, with 17 bases between them. The CDR3 runs to 14 residues. This CDR3 reads CASSPVLTGQEQFF. In DNA form, the CDR3 reads TGTGCCAGCAGCCCGGTTTTGACAGGCCAGGAGCAGTTCTTC.

The chain joins TRBV27 to TRBJ2-5, with TRBD1 matching 8 bases. From germline, CDR1 is MNHEY and CDR2 SMNVEV (reference sequence). This CDR3 spans 14 amino acids. V was pared by 6 bases and J by 5 bases, with 8 bases of the junction left unmatched. CDR3 protein: CASSRINRGETQYF. CDR3 bases: TGTGCCAGCAGCCGAATAAACAGGGGGGAGACCCAGTACTTC.

The chain couples TRBV24-1 to TRBJ2-3; TRBD1 aligns across 8 bases. Germline V gene sequence: CDR1 KGHDR, CDR2 SFDVKD. CDR3 size: 15 residues. V dropped 3 bases and J dropped 8; count of bases not matched to a gene: 9. The CDR3 coding sequence is TGTGCCACCAGTGATCCGTCAGGGGGCGTGAGTACGCAGTATTTT. This codes for CATSDPSGGVSTQYF.

This clone has just a few counts. V is TRBV20-1 and J is TRBJ1-5; 11 nucleotides agree with TRBD1. Looked up from germline, CDR1 is DFQATT and CDR2 is SNEGSKA (reference sequence). Trimming cost V 3 bases and J 6 bases; bases outside gene matches: 7. The CDR3 length is 15 residues. The CDR3 loop is CSASQPGQGGQPQHF. CDR3 DNA: TGCAGTGCTAGTCAGCCGGGACAGGGGGGTCAGCCCCAGCATTTT.